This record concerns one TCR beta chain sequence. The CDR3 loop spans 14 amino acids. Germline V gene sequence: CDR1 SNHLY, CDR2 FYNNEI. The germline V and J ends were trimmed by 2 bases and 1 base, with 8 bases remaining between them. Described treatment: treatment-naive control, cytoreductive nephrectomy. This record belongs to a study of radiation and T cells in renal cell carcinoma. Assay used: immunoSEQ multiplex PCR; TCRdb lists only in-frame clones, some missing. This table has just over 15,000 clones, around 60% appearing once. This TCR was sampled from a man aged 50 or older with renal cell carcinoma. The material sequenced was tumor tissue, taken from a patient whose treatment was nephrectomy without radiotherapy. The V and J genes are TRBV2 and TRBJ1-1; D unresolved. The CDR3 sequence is CASSETQWNTEAFF. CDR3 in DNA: TGTGCCAGCAGTGAAACGCAGTGGAACACTGAAGCTTTCTTT.